This is a list of T cell receptor beta chains from one sample in a study of PD-1 blockade in classical Hodgkin lymphoma. The method was immunoSEQ multiplex PCR; TCRdb's version includes in-frame clones alone and lacks a portion of them. The table has under 65,000 clones, more than 80% seen once. This material consisted of peripheral blood mononuclear cells (PBMCs), taken at baseline. The receptors shown here come from a human donor with classical Hodgkin lymphoma. The CDR3 runs from the conserved cysteine through the conserved F or W. D genes are given only for firm matches. The listing skips clone size in some rows; elsewhere it reads once, few, many or a size class.

clone_size j_call v_call d_call cdr3_aa cdr3_nt
NA TRBJ2-3 TRBV6-4 TRBD2 CASSASGGASYF TGTGCCAGCAGCGCTAGCGGGGGGGCATCGTATTTT
NA TRBJ1-5 TRBV27 TRBD1 CASRLGQGNDQPQHF TGTGCCAGCAGACTAGGACAGGGAAACGATCAGCCCCAGCATTTT
NA TRBJ1-2 TRBV7-6 NA CASSPPSQGLYGYTF TGTGCCAGCAGCCCACCGTCACAGGGTCTTTATGGCTACACCTTC
NA TRBJ1-2 TRBV5-5 TRBD1 CASSPGQGLGGYTF TGTGCCAGCAGCCCGGGACAGGGGTTAGGAGGCTACACCTTC
NA TRBJ2-3 TRBV30 NA CAFTSGYTQYF TGTGCCTTCACTTCAGGGTATACGCAGTATTTT
NA TRBJ1-1 TRBV5-5 NA CASSNTEAFF TGTGCCAGCAGCAACACTGAAGCTTTCTTT
NA TRBJ2-5 TRBV4-2 NA CASSQDWGEQETQYF TGTGCCAGCAGCCAAGACTGGGGGGAGCAAGAGACCCAGTACTTC
NA TRBJ1-4 TRBV6-6 NA CASSTSRAKDTEKLFF TGTGCCAGCAGTACAAGTCGGGCTAAGGATACTGAAAAACTGTTTTTT
NA TRBJ1-1 TRBV19 NA CASNIGTQYNTEAFF TGTGCCAGTAATATAGGGACACAATATAACACTGAAGCTTTCTTT
NA TRBJ2-7 TRBV18 NA CASSLRDGGYEQYF TGTGCCAGCTCACTACGGGATGGGGGATACGAGCAGTACTTC
NA TRBJ2-7 TRBV7-9 TRBD1 CASSPGQATYEQYF TGTGCCAGCAGCCCCGGACAGGCGACCTACGAGCAGTACTTC
NA TRBJ2-7 TRBV5-6 NA CASSLGMGSYEQYF TGTGCCAGCAGCTTGGGTATGGGGTCCTACGAGCAGTACTTC
once TRBJ1-3 TRBV9 TRBD1 CASSVWDGQGVYTIYF TGTGCCAGCAGCGTATGGGACGGACAGGGGGTCTACACCATATATTTT
NA TRBJ2-3 TRBV5-1 NA CASSLVSQGTDTQYF TGCGCCAGCAGCTTGGTTAGCCAGGGAACGGATACGCAGTATTTT
once TRBJ1-4 TRBV27 NA CASSYGVGDKKLFF TGTGCCAGCAGTTATGGGGTCGGGGATAAAAAACTGTTTTTT
NA TRBJ1-5 TRBV23-1 TRBD1 CASRPPGQGSDQPQHF TGCGCCAGCAGACCACCGGGACAGGGCTCTGATCAGCCCCAGCATTTT
NA TRBJ1-6 TRBV18 NA CASSPRGNNSPLHF TGTGCCAGCTCACCACGGGGAAATAATTCACCCCTCCACTTT
NA TRBJ2-4 TRBV7-2 TRBD2 CASSLAGAVSGAPRAKNIQYF TGTGCCAGCAGCTTAGCGGGAGCGGTTAGCGGGGCCCCCCGGGCCAAAAACATTCAGTACTTC
few TRBJ1-1 TRBV7-9 NA CASSLKGENTEAFF TGTGCCAGCAGCCTAAAGGGGGAGAACACTGAAGCTTTCTTT
NA TRBJ2-3 TRBV29-1 TRBD2 CSVRVERGWADTQYF TGCAGCGTAAGAGTGGAGCGGGGCTGGGCAGATACGCAGTATTTT
NA TRBJ2-1 TRBV5-6 NA CASTLRVDNEQFF TGTGCCAGCACCCTCCGGGTGGACAATGAGCAGTTCTTC
NA TRBJ2-7 TRBV6-6 NA CAARSHPYEQYF TGTGCCGCTCGGTCCCATCCCTACGAGCAGTACTTC
NA TRBJ2-7 TRBV27 NA CATSGWAGASYEQYF TGTGCCACCTCCGGTTGGGCAGGGGCCTCCTACGAGCAGTACTTC
few TRBJ2-7 TRBV11-2 TRBD2 CASSLGGGQAVEQYF TGTGCCAGCAGCTTAGGCGGGGGGCAGGCCGTCGAGCAGTACTTC
few TRBJ1-5 TRBV27 NA CASSPLEDNQPQHF TGTGCCAGCAGCCCCTTGGAAGACAATCAGCCCCAGCATTTT
NA TRBJ1-2 TRBV25-1 NA CASSLDGYGYTF TGTGCCAGCAGTTTAGACGGGTATGGCTACACCTTC
NA TRBJ2-5 TRBV13 NA CASSLESGTDQETQYF TGTGCCAGCAGCTTAGAGTCCGGGACCGACCAAGAGACCCAGTACTTC
few TRBJ1-2 TRBV7-9 NA CASSPPGTYYGYTF TGTGCCAGCAGCCCCCCGGGGACGTATTATGGCTACACCTTC
NA TRBJ1-2 TRBV6-1 NA CASSERGEGIGYTF TGTGCCAGCAGTGAACGGGGGGAGGGCATTGGCTACACCTTC
NA TRBJ2-2 TRBV15 NA CATSTTSGQGHTGELFF NA
NA TRBJ2-5 TRBV10-2 NA CASPSTGPGDLGTAQETQYF TGCGCCAGCCCGTCTACCGGGCCGGGGGATCTTGGGACTGCCCAAGAGACCCAGTACTTC
NA TRBJ1-3 TRBV4-1 NA CASSQDPSSGNTIYF TGCGCCAGCAGCCAAGATCCTAGCTCTGGAAACACCATATATTTT
NA TRBJ2-1 TRBV12-5 NA CASGSGHSSYNEQFF TGTGCTAGTGGCTCAGGACACAGCTCCTACAATGAGCAGTTCTTC
NA TRBJ2-7 TRBV7-2 TRBD2 CASSLRGLNSYEQYF TGTGCCAGCAGCTTAAGGGGACTAAACTCCTACGAGCAGTACTTC
NA TRBJ1-4 TRBV4-1 TRBD1 CASSQDRGTGDEKLFF TGCGCCAGCAGCCAAGATAGGGGGACAGGGGATGAAAAACTGTTTTTT
NA TRBJ2-3 TRBV30 TRBD1 CAWSGTGGEDTQYF TGTGCCTGGAGTGGGACAGGGGGCGAAGATACGCAGTATTTT
NA TRBJ1-1 TRBV28 NA CASRETPNTEAFF TGTGCCAGCAGAGAGACACCGAACACTGAAGCTTTCTTT
NA TRBJ2-7 TRBV5-5 NA CASSLVVRYEQYF TGTGCCAGCAGCTTGGTCGTGAGATACGAGCAGTACTTC
NA TRBJ1-4 TRBV7-2 NA CASSPQEANEKLFF TGTGCCAGCAGCCCCCAGGAGGCTAATGAAAAACTGTTTTTT
NA TRBJ2-7 TRBV5-4 NA CASGPGEQYF TGTGCCAGCGGCCCGGGTGAGCAGTACTTC
NA TRBJ2-2 TRBV7-3 TRBD1 CASSETGANTGELFF TGTGCCAGCAGCGAGACAGGGGCGAACACCGGGGAGCTGTTTTTT
NA TRBJ2-3 TRBV7-3 NA CASSSNRAGTDTQYF TGTGCCAGCAGCTCTAACAGGGCCGGCACAGATACGCAGTATTTT
NA TRBJ1-2 TRBV7-9 NA CASSHSMGYTF TGTGCCAGCAGTCATTCAATGGGCTACACCTTC
NA TRBJ1-2 TRBV2 NA CASSEEATGRYTF TGTGCCAGCAGTGAAGAGGCGACAGGCCGCTACACCTTC
NA TRBJ1-2 TRBV18 NA CASSPKPRESHGYTF TGTGCCAGCTCCCCTAAACCCAGGGAATCGCATGGCTACACCTTC
NA TRBJ2-2 TRBV9 TRBD1 CASSVDGTENTGELFF TGTGCCAGCAGCGTAGACGGGACAGAAAACACCGGGGAGCTGTTTTTT
few TRBJ1-5 TRBV4-1 NA CASSPMGSQPQHF TGCGCCAGCAGCCCCATGGGAAGTCAGCCCCAGCATTTT
NA TRBJ2-5 TRBV5-1 TRBD1 CASSLTGTGAQETQYF TGCGCCAGCAGCTTAACCGGGACAGGGGCCCAAGAGACCCAGTACTTC
NA TRBJ1-1 TRBV18 NA CASSPPGPLGTEAFF TGTGCCAGCTCACCACCGGGGCCACTGGGGACTGAAGCTTTCTTT
NA TRBJ1-5 TRBV6-5 NA CASTIGVNQPQHF TGTGCCAGCACTATCGGGGTCAATCAGCCCCAGCATTTT
NA TRBJ1-5 TRBV2 NA CASSEGWGANQPQHF TGTGCCAGCAGTGAGGGCTGGGGTGCCAATCAGCCCCAGCATTTT
NA TRBJ2-3 TRBV13 NA CASSLGRGFGTDTQYF TGTGCCAGCAGCTTAGGCCGCGGGTTCGGCACAGATACGCAGTATTTT
NA TRBJ2-2 TRBV29-1 NA CSVALQNTGELFF TGCAGCGTCGCTTTGCAGAACACCGGGGAGCTGTTTTTT
NA TRBJ2-7 TRBV19 TRBD1 CASSMGQPYEQYF TGTGCCAGTAGTATGGGACAGCCCTACGAGCAGTACTTC
NA TRBJ1-5 TRBV27 NA CASSLTTGFQPQHF TGTGCCAGCAGTTTGACCACGGGGTTCCAGCCCCAGCATTTT
NA TRBJ1-4 TRBV5-1 NA CASSLDPGLSEKLFF TGCGCCAGCAGCTTGGATCCAGGTCTGAGTGAAAAACTGTTTTTT
NA TRBJ2-6 TRBV30 NA CASVGGGVGANVLTF TGTGCCTCAGTGGGAGGGGGCGTTGGGGCCAACGTCCTGACTTTC
NA TRBJ1-6 TRBV27 TRBD1 CASSRQGAWGSYNSPLHF TGTGCCAGCAGTCGACAGGGGGCGTGGGGCTCCTATAATTCACCCCTCCACTTT
NA TRBJ2-7 TRBV13 NA CASSEVGFGSRSYEQYF TGTGCCAGCAGCGAAGTAGGTTTCGGGTCTCGCTCCTACGAGCAGTACTTC
few TRBJ1-2 TRBV6-6 NA CASSVSDGYTF TGTGCCAGCAGTGTTAGCGATGGCTACACCTTC